The rows below give T cell receptor beta chains drawn from one sample of a study of blood T cell repertoires in COVID-19. Libraries were prepared by immunoSEQ multiplex PCR; TCRdb keeps only in-frame clonotypes and omits some of them. The sample has over 200,000 clones, roughly 90% seen once. The sequenced material came from PBMCs or T cells enriched from blood (not recorded which). These receptors were obtained from a man aged 18 to 30 with acute COVID-19. CDR3s include the opening cysteine and the closing phenylalanine or tryptophan. A D gene is named only where the DNA matches it firmly. The size field is filled for only some rows; it gives once, few, many or a size class.

v_gene	d_gene	abundance	j_gene	CDR3aa	CDR3nt
TRBV7-9	TRBD1	-	TRBJ1-1	CASSSIRTGGITEAFF	TGTGCCAGCAGCTCCATCCGGACAGGGGGCATCACTGAAGCTTTCTTT
TRBV12-3/TRBV12-4	TRBD2	-	TRBJ2-7	CASRTSGSYEQYF	TGTGCCAGCAGAACTAGCGGCTCCTACGAGCAGTACTTC
TRBV28	TRBD2	few	TRBJ2-7	CASSFGGSSYEQYF	TGTGCCAGCAGTTTCGGCGGGAGCTCCTACGAGCAGTACTTC
TRBV5-1	TRBD2	-	TRBJ2-3	CASSTGLAGGRMADTQYF	TGCGCCAGCAGCACGGGACTAGCGGGAGGGCGAATGGCAGATACGCAGTATTTT
TRBV27	TRBD2	once	TRBJ2-5	CASSREERETQYF	TGTGCCAGCAGCCGGGAGGAGCGGGAGACCCAGTACTTC
TRBV7-8	-	-	TRBJ2-3	CASSPGTDTQYF	TGTGCCAGCAGCCCAGGGACAGATACGCAGTATTTT
TRBV28	TRBD1	-	TRBJ1-2	CASSANRGIYGYTF	TGTGCCAGCAGTGCTAACAGGGGAATTTATGGCTACACCTTC
TRBV28	TRBD1	-	TRBJ2-7	CASSSTGSYEQYF	TGTGCCAGCAGTTCGACAGGGTCCTACGAGCAGTACTTC
TRBV25-1	-	-	TRBJ2-7	CASSPQDYEQYF	TGTGCCAGCAGCCCACAGGACTACGAGCAGTACTTC
TRBV5-4	TRBD1	-	TRBJ1-2	CASSFGAGQGANGYTF	TGTGCCAGCAGCTTTGGCGCGGGACAGGGGGCAAATGGCTACACCTTC
TRBV27	TRBD2	-	TRBJ2-2	CASSSPGGWLRVNTGELFF	TGTGCCAGCAGTTCCCCGGGGGGATGGTTAAGAGTGAACACCGGGGAGCTGTTTTTT
TRBV2	TRBD1	-	TRBJ2-3	CASSAWTGGFTDTQYF	TGTGCCAGCAGCGCCTGGACAGGGGGCTTCACAGATACGCAGTATTTT
TRBV2	TRBD2	-	TRBJ2-1	CASSEWASGRTLYNEQFF	TGTGCCAGCAGTGAATGGGCTAGCGGGAGGACCCTGTACAATGAGCAGTTCTTC
TRBV7-9	-	-	TRBJ2-2	CASSLPGSTGELFF	TGTGCCAGCAGCTTACCAGGGTCCACCGGGGAGCTGTTTTTT
TRBV7-9	-	-	TRBJ1-2	CASSLGNSGPGYTF	TGTGCCAGCAGCTTAGGAAACAGCGGACCTGGCTACACCTTC
TRBV10-2	-	-	TRBJ1-6	CASSGSAGYNSPLHF	TGCGCCAGCAGTGGTTCGGCAGGCTATAATTCACCCCTCCACTTT
TRBV7-2	-	-	TRBJ1-5	CASSLVWGGLGQPQHF	TGTGCCAGCAGCTTAGTATGGGGTGGACTGGGTCAGCCCCAGCATTTT
TRBV6-5	-	-	TRBJ1-2	CASSPAGNYGYTF	TGTGCCAGCAGTCCCGCGGGAAACTATGGCTACACCTTC
TRBV30	-	-	TRBJ1-4	CAWRNGGLSSKLFF	TGTGCCTGGAGAAATGGGGGCTTATCAAGCAAACTGTTTTTT
TRBV11-2	-	once	TRBJ2-7	CASSLEGGVVYEQYF	TGTGCCAGCAGTCTAGAAGGCGGTGTGGTGTACGAGCAGTACTTC
TRBV19	TRBD1	-	TRBJ2-1	CATLLDRGGEQFF	TGTGCCACCCTTCTGGACAGGGGAGGTGAGCAGTTCTTC
TRBV28	TRBD1	once	TRBJ2-1	CASIWRGQGPNEQFF	TGTGCCAGCATCTGGCGGGGACAGGGCCCCAATGAGCAGTTCTTC
TRBV18	TRBD1	-	TRBJ2-7	CASSPGQGAYEQYF	TGTGCCAGCTCACCGGGACAGGGGGCCTACGAGCAGTACTTC
TRBV28	TRBD2	-	TRBJ2-5	CASSTGSTSGSGETQYF	TGTGCCAGCAGCACGGGGTCGACTAGCGGGAGTGGGGAGACCCAGTACTTC
TRBV6-4	-	-	TRBJ1-1	CASIRQEQMNTEAFF	TGTGCCAGCATAAGACAAGAACAGATGAACACTGAAGCTTTCTTT
TRBV5-3	TRBD1	-	TRBJ1-4	CARSSVTGGNEKLFF	TGTGCCAGAAGCTCCGTCACAGGGGGAAATGAAAAACTGTTTTTT
TRBV7-3	-	many	TRBJ2-2	CASSLSAPTIPERNTGELFF	TGTGCCAGCAGCTTAAGCGCCCCCACGATCCCTGAACGGAACACCGGGGAGCTGTTTTTT
TRBV4-1	TRBD1	-	TRBJ1-5	CASSQGPGQGANQPQHF	TGCGCCAGCAGCCAAGGTCCGGGACAGGGTGCCAATCAGCCCCAGCATTTT
TRBV7-2	TRBD2	-	TRBJ2-3	CASSSGLAAFLVTDTQYF	TGTGCCAGCAGCTCCGGACTAGCGGCTTTTCTCGTAACAGATACGCAGTATTTT
TRBV28	-	-	TRBJ2-1	CASSLSSTSDNEQFF	TGTGCCAGCAGTTTATCTTCAACTAGTGACAATGAGCAGTTCTTC
TRBV6-1	TRBD2	-	TRBJ2-5	CASSEALGLAGWEETQYF	TGTGCCAGCAGTGAAGCGCTCGGACTAGCGGGATGGGAAGAGACCCAGTACTTC
TRBV4-3	TRBD1	-	TRBJ1-5	CASSARQGDQPQHF	TGCGCCAGCAGCGCACGACAGGGGGATCAGCCCCAGCATTTT
TRBV18	-	-	TRBJ2-2	CASSPGQELFF	TGTGCCAGCTCACCAGGCCAGGAGCTGTTTTTT
TRBV11-2	TRBD2	-	TRBJ2-3	CASSSTSGRAADTQYF	TGTGCCAGCAGCTCCACTAGCGGGAGGGCCGCAGATACGCAGTATTTT
TRBV5-1	-	once	TRBJ2-3	CASSEIDRDTTDTQYF	TGCGCCAGCAGCGAAATCGACCGGGACACCACAGATACGCAGTATTTT
TRBV15	-	-	TRBJ1-1	CATSRGENTEAFF	TGTGCCACCAGCAGAGGAGAGAACACTGAAGCTTTCTTT
TRBV24-1	-	-	TRBJ2-5	CATSDRDTEETQYF	TGTGCCACCAGTGATCGGGACACCGAAGAGACCCAGTACTTC
TRBV3-1/TRBV3-2	-	few	TRBJ2-5	CASSPRGGRVETQYF	TGTGCCAGCAGTCCTAGGGGGGGGAGAGTAGAGACCCAGTACTTC
TRBV27	-	-	TRBJ2-7	CASSLEGAIASYEQYF	TGTGCCAGCAGTCTAGAAGGAGCGATCGCCTCCTACGAGCAGTACTTC
TRBV6-5	-	-	TRBJ1-5	CASSRGQSNQPQHF	TGTGCCAGCAGCCGGGGACAAAGCAATCAGCCCCAGCATTTT
TRBV9	-	-	TRBJ1-1	CASSVGHSENTEAFF	TGTGCCAGCAGCGTAGGACATTCAGAGAACACTGAAGCTTTCTTT
TRBV6-6	TRBD2	-	TRBJ2-5	CASLGRGQETQYF	TGTGCCAGCCTCGGGAGGGGACAAGAGACCCAGTACTTC
TRBV19	-	-	TRBJ1-5	CASRNFGGGLQPQHF	TGTGCCAGTAGAAACTTCGGGGGGGGCCTTCAGCCCCAGCATTTT
TRBV4-1	-	-	TRBJ2-5	CASSQDRWARETQYF	TGCGCCAGCAGCCAAGACAGGTGGGCCCGGGAGACCCAGTACTTC